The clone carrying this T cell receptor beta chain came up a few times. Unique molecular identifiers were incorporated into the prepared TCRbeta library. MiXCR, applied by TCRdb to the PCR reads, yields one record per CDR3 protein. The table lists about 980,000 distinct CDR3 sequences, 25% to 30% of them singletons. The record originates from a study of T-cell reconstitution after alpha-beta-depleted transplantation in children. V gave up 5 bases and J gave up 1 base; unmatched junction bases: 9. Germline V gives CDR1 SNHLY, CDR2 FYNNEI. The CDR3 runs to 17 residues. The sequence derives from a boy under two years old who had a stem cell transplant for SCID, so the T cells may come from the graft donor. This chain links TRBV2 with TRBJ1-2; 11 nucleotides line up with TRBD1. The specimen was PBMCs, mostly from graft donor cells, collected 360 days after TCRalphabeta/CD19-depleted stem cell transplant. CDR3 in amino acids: CASSRPGTGGGNYGYTF. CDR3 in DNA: TGTGCCAGCAGTCGTCCCGGGACAGGGGGAGGTAACTATGGCTACACCTTC.